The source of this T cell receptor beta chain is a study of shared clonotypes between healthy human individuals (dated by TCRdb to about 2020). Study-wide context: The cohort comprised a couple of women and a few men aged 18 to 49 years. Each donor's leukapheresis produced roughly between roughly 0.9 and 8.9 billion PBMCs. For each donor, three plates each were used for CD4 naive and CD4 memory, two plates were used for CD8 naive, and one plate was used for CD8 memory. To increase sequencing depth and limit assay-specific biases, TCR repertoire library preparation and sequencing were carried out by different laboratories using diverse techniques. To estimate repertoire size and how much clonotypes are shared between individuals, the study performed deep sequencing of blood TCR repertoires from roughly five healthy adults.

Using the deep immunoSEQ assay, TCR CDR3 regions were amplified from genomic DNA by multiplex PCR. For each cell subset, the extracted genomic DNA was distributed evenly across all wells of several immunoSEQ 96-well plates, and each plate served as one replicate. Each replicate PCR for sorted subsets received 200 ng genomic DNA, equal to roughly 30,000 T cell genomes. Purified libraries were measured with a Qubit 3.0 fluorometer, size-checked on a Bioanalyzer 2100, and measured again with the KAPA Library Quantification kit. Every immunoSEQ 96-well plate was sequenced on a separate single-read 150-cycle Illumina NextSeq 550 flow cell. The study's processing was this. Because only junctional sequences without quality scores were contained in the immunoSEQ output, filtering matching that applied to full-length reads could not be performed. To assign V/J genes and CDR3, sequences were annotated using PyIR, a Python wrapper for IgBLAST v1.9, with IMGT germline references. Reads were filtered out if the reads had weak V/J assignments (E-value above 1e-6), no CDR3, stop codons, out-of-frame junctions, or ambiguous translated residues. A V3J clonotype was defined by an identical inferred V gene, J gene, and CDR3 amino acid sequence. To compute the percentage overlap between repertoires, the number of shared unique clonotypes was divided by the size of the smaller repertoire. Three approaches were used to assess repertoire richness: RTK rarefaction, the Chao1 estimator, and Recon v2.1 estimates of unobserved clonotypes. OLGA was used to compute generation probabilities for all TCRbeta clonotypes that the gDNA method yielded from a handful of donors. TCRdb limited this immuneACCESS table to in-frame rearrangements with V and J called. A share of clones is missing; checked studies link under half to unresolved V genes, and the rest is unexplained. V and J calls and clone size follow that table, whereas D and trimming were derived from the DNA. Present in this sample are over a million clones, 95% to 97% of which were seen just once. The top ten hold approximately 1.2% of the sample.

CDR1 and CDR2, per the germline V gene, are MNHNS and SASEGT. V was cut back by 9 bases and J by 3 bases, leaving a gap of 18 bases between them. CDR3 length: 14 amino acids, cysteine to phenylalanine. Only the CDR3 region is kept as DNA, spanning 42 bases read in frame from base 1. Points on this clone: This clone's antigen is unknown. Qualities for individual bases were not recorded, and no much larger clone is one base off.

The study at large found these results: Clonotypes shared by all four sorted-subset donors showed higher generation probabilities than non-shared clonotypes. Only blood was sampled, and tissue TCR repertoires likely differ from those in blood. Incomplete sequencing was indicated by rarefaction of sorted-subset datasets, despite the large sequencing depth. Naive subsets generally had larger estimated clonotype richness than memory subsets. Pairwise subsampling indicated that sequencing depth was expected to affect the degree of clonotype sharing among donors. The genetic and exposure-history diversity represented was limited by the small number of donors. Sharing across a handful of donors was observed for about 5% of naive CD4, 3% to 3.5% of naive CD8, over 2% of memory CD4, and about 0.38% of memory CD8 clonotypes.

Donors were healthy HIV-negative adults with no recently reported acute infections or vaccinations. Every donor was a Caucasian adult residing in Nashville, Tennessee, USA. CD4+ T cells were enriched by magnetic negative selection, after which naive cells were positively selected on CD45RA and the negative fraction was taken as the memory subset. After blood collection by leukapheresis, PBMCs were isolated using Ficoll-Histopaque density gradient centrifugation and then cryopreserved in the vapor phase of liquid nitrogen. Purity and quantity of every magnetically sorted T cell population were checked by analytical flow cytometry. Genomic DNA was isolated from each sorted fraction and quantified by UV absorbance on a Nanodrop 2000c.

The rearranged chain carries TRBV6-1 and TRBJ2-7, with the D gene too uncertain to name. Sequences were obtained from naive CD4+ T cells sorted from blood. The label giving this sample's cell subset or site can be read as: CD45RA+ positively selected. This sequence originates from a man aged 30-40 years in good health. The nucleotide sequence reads TGTGCCAGTAGTTTGGACGGAGAATACTACGAGCAGTACTTC. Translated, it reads CASSLDGEYYEQYF.